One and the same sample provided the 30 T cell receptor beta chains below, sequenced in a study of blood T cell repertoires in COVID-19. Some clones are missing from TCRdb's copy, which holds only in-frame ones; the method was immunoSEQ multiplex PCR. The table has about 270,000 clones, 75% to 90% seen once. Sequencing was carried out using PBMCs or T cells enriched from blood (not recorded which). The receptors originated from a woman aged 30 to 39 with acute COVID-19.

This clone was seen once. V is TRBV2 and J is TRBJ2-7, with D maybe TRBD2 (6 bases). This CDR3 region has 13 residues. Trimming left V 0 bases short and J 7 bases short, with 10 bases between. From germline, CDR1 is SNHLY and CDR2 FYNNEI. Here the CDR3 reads CASSEAPGREQYF. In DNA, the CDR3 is TGTGCCAGCAGTGAAGCGCCGGGGAGGGAGCAGTACTTC. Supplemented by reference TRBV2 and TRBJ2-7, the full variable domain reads EPEVTQTPSHQVTQMGQEVILRCVPISNHLYFYWYRQILGQKVEFLVSFYNNEISEKSEIFDDQFSVERPDGSNFTLKIRSTKLEDSAMYFCASSEAPGREQYFGPGTRLTVT.

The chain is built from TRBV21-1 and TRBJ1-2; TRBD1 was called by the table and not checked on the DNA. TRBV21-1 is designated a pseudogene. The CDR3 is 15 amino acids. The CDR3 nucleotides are TGTGCCAGCAGCAAATGCCGGGTACAGGGTTGTGGCTACACCTTC. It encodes CASSKCRVQGCGYTF.

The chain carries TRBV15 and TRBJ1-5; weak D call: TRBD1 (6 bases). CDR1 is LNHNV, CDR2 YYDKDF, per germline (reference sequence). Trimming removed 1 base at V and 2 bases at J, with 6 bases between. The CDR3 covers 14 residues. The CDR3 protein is CATSRGTGNQPQHF. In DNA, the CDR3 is TGTGCCACCAGCAGAGGGACAGGCAATCAGCCCCAGCATTTT.

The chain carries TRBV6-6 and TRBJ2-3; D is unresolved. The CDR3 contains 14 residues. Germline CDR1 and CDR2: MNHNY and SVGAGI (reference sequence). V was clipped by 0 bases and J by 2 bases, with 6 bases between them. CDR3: CASSYSLATDTQYF. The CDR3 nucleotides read TGTGCCAGCAGTTACTCGTTAGCCACAGATACGCAGTATTTT.

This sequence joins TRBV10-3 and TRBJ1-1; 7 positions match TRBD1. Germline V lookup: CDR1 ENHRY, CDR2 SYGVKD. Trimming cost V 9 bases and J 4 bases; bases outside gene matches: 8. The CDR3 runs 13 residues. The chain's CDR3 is CAIGNDRATEAFF. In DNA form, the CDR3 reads TGTGCCATTGGCAACGACAGGGCCACTGAAGCTTTCTTT.

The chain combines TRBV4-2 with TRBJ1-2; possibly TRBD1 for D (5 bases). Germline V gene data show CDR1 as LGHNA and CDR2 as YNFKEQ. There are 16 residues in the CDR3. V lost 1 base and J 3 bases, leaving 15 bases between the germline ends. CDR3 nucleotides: TGTGCCAGCAGCCAAGTTATGGAGGGGCCTGACTATGGCTACACCTTC. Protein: CASSQVMEGPDYGYTF.

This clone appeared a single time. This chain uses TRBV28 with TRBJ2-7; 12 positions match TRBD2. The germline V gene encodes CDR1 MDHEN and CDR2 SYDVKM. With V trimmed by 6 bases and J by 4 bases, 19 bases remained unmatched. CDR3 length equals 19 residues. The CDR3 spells CASSRRTVGLAGRPYEQYF. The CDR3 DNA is TGTGCCAGCAGCCGCCGGACAGTTGGACTAGCGGGAAGACCATACGAGCAGTACTTC.

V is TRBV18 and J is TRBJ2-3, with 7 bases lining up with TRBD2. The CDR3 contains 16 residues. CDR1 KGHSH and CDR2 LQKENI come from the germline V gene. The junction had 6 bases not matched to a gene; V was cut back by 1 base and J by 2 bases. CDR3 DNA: TGTGCCAGCTCACCACTGGGAGGGGCGAACACAGATACGCAGTATTTT. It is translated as CASSPLGGANTDTQYF.

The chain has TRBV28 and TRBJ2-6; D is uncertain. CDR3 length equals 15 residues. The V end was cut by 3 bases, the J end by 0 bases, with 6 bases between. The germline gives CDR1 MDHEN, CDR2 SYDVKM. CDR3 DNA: TGTGCCAGCAGTTTTACTTCCTCTGGGGCCAACGTCCTGACTTTC. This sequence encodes CASSFTSSGANVLTF.

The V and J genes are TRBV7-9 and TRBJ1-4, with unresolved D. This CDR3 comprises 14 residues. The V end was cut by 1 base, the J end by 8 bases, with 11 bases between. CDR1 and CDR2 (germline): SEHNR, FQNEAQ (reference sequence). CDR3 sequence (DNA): TGTGCCAGCAGCTTAGTGGGCAGCCTAGAAAAACTGTTTTTT. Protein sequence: CASSLVGSLEKLFF.

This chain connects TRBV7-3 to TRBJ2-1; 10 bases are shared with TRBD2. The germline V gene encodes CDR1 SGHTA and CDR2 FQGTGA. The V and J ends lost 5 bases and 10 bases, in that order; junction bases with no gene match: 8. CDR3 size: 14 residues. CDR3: CASSRWASGGEQFF. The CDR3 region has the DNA TGTGCCAGCAGCAGGTGGGCTAGCGGGGGCGAGCAGTTCTTC.

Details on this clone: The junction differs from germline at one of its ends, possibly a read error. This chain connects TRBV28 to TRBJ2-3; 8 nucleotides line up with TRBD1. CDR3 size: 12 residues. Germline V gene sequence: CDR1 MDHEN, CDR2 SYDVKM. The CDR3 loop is CAGRGRSHTQYF. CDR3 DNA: TGTGCCGGCAGGGGGCGCAGCCATACGCAGTATTTT. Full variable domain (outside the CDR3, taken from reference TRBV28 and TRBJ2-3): DVKVTQSSRYLVKRTGEKVFLECVQDMDHENMFWYRQDPGLGLRLIYFSYDVKMKEKGDIPEGYSVSREKKERFSLILESASTNQTSMYLCAGRGRSHTQYFGPGTRLTVL.

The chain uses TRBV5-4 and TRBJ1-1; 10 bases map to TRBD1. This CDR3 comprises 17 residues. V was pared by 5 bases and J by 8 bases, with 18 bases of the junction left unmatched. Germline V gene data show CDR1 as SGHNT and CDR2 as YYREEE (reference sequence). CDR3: CASSREPGTGVALEAFF. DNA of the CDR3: TGTGCCAGCAGTCGGGAGCCCGGGACAGGGGTCGCTTTGGAAGCTTTCTTT.

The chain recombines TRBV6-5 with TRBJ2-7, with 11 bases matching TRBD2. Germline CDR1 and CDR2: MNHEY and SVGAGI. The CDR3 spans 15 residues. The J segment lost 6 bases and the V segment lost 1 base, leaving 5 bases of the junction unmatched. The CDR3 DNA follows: TGTGCCAGCAGTTACTATTCGGGGACTAGCGGCGAGCAGTACTTC. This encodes CASSYYSGTSGEQYF.

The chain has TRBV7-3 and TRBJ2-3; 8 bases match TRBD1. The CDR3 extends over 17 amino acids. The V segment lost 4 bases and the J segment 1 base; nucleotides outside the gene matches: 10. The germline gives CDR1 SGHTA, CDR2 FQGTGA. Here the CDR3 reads CASSSNRDRRGTDTQYF. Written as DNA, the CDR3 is TGTGCCAGCAGCTCGAACCGGGACAGGAGGGGCACAGATACGCAGTATTTT.

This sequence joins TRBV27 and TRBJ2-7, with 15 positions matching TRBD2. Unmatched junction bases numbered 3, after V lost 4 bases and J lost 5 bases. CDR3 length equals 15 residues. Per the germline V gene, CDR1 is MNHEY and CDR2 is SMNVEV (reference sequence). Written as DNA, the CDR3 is TGTGCCAGCAGTTCAGGGACTAGCGGGAGGAACGAGCAGTACTTC. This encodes CASSSGTSGRNEQYF.

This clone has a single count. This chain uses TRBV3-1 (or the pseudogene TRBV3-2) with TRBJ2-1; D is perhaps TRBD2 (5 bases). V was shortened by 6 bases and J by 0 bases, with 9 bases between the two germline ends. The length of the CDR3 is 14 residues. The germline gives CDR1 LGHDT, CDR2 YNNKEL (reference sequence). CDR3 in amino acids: CASRERSSYNEQFF. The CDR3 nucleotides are TGTGCCAGCAGGGAGCGGTCCTCCTACAATGAGCAGTTCTTC.

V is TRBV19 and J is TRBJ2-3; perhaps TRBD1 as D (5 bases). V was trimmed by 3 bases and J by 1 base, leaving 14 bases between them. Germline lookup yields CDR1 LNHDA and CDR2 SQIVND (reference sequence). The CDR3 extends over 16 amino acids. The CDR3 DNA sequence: TGTGCCAGTAGTATTCGGTTCCTCAGGGGCACAGATACGCAGTATTTT. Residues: CASSIRFLRGTDTQYF.

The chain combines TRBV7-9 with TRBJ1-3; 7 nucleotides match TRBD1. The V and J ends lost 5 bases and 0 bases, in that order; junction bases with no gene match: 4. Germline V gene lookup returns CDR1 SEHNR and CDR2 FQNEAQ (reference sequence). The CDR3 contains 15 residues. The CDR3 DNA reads TGTGCCAGCAGCCAGGACAGGTCCTCTGGAAACACCATATATTTT. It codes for CASSQDRSSGNTIYF.

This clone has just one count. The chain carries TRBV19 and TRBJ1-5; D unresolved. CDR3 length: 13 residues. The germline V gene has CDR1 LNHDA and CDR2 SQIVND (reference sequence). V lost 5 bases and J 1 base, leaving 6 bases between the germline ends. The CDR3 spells CASSRRSNQPQHF. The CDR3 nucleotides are TGTGCCAGTAGTCGCAGGAGCAATCAGCCCCAGCATTTT. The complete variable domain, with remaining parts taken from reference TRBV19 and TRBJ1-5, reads DGGITQSPKYLFRKEGQNVTLSCEQNLNHDAMYWYRQDPGQGLRLIYYSQIVNDFQKGDIAEGYSVSREKKESFPLTVTSAQKNPTAFYLCASSRRSNQPQHFGDGTRLSIL.

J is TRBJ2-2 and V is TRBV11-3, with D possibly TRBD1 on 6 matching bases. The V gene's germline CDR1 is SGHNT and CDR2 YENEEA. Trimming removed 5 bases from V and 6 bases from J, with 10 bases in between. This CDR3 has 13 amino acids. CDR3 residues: CASSGRGAGELFF. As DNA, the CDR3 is TGTGCCAGCAGCGGCAGGGGCGCCGGGGAGCTGTTTTTT.

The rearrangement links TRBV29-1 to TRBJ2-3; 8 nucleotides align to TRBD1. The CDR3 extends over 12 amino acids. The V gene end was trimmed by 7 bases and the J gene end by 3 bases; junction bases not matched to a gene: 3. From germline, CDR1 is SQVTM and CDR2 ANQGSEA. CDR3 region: CSAYRGTDTQYF. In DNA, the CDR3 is TGCAGCGCCTACAGGGGGACAGATACGCAGTATTTT.

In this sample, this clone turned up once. The CDR3 reads CASSIGLAGGFETQYF. In nucleotides, the CDR3 is TGTGCCAGCAGCATAGGACTAGCGGGAGGGTTCGAGACCCAGTACTTC. The V gene is TRBV14, the J gene TRBJ2-5; 15 bases map to TRBD2. Germline lookup yields CDR1 SGHDN and CDR2 FVKESK. The junction had 6 bases not matched to a gene; V was cut back by 5 bases and J by 5 bases. The CDR3 has 16 residues.

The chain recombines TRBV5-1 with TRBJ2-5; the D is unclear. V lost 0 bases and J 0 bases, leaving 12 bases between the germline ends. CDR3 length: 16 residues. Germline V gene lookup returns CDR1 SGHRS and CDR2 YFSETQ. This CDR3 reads CASSLGTAPYQETQYF. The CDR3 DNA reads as TGCGCCAGCAGCTTGGGTACAGCCCCGTACCAAGAGACCCAGTACTTC.

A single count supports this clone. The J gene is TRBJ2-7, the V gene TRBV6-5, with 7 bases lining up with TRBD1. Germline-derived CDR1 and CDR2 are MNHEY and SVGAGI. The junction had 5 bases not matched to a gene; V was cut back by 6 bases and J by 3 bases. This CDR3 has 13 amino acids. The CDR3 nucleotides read TGTGCCAGCAGCTTAGGGACAGACTACGAGCAGTACTTC. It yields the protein CASSLGTDYEQYF.

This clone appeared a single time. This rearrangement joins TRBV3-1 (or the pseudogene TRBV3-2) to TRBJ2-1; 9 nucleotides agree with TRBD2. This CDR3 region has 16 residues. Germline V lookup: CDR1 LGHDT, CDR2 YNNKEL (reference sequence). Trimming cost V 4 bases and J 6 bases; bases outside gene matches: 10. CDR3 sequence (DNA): TGTGCCAGCAGCCCAAGTCTACCTAGCGGGATCAATGAGCAGTTCTTC. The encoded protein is CASSPSLPSGINEQFF.

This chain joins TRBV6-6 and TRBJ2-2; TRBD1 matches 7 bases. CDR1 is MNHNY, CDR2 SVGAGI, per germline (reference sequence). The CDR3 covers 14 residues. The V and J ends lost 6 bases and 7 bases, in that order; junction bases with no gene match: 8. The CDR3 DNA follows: TGTGCCAGCAGGTCCGGGACAGAGGTCGGGGAGCTGTTTTTT. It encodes CASRSGTEVGELFF.

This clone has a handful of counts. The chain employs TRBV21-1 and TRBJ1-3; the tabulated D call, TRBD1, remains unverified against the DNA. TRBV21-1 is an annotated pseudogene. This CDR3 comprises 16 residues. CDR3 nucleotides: TGTGCCAGCAGCTCCCGACAGGAGGCCTTCGGAAACACCATATATTTT. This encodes CASSSRQEAFGNTIYF.

CDR3 sequence: CASSLGLAGSYEQYF. The CDR3, as DNA: TGTGCCAGCAGCCTCGGACTAGCGGGATCCTACGAGCAGTACTTC. The rearrangement uses TRBV7-2 and TRBJ2-7; TRBD2 matches at 12 bases. CDR3 size: 15 residues. The V and J ends lost 5 bases and 1 base, in that order; junction bases with no gene match: 3. Germline loops: CDR1 SGHTA, CDR2 FQGNSA.

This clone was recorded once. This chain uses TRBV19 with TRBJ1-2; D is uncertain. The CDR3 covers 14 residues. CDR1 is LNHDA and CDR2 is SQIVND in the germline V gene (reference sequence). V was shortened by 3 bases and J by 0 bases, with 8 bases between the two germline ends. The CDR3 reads CASSIANPNYGYTF. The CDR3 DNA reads TGTGCCAGTAGTATCGCGAACCCTAACTATGGCTACACCTTC.